This TCR beta chain was captured in a study of T cell responses to AZD1222 COVID-19 vaccine. The CDR3 sequence is 15 residues long. Germline V gives CDR1 LNHDA, CDR2 SQIVND (reference sequence). V was clipped by 7 bases and J by 7 bases; unmatched bases: 9. The assay was immunoSEQ multiplex PCR, and TCRdb's table has in-frame clones only and misses some. The repertoire holds around 100,000 clones, with 70% to 90% as singletons. The chain combines TRBV19 with TRBJ1-5, with TRBD1 identical over 11 bases. The material was peripheral blood, obtained 28 days after the second AZD1222 dose. This clonotype was sampled from an adult who received the AZD1222 COVID-19 vaccine. This chain's CDR3 is CASTKGQGVHQPQHF. The CDR3 DNA reads as TGTGCCAGTACTAAGGGACAGGGGGTCCACCAGCCCCAGCATTTT.